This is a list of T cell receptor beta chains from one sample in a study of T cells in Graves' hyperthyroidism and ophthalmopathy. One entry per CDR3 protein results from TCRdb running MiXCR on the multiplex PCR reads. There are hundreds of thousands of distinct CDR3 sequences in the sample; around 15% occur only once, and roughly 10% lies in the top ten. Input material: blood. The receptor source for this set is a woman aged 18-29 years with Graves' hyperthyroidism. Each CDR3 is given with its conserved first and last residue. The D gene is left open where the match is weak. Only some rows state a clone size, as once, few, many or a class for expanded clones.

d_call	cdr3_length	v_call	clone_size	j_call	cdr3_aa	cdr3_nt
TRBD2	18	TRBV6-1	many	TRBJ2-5	CASSTQKAGGRSGETQYF	TGTGCCAGCAGTACCCAGAAAGCGGGAGGGCGCTCTGGGGAGACCCAGTACTTC
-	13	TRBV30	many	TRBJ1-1	CAWIAGAGTEAFF	TGTGCCTGGATCGCGGGGGCTGGCACTGAAGCTTTCTTT
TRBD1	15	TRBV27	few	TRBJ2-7	CASSLRDRGPYEQYF	TGTGCCAGCAGTTTGCGGGACAGGGGCCCCTACGAGCAGTACTTC
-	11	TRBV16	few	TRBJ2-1	CASSQRKEQFF	TGTGCCAGCAGCCAAAGAAAGGAGCAGTTCTTC
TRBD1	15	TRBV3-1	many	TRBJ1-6	CASSQKDRGASPLHF	TGTGCCAGCAGCCAGAAGGACAGGGGCGCTTCACCCCTCCACTTT
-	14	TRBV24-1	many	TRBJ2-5	CATSVGGSQETQYF	TGTGCCACCAGTGTCGGAGGGAGCCAAGAGACCCAGTACTTC
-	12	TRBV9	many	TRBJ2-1	CASSVVPNEQFF	TGTGCCAGCAGCGTAGTTCCGAATGAGCAGTTCTTC
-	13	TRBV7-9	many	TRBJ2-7	CASSGRQEREQYF	TGTGCCAGCAGCGGACGACAGGAGAGAGAGCAGTACTTC
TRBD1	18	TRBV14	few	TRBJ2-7	CASSQNRGLRFLDYEQYF	TGTGCCAGCAGCCAGAACAGGGGGCTACGGTTTCTGGACTACGAGCAGTACTTC
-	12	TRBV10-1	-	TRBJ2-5	CASSDIGETQYF	TGCGCCAGCAGTGACATCGGAGAGACCCAGTACTTC
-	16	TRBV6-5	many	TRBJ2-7	CASSYSSDRMAYEQYF	TGTGCCAGCAGTTACTCGAGCGACAGGATGGCCTACGAGCAGTACTTC
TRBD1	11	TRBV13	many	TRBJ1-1	CASSSGTGAFF	TGTGCCAGCAGCTCAGGGACAGGGGCTTTCTTT
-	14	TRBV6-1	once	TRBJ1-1	CASSSIGGPREAFF	TGTGCCAGCAGCTCGATCGGGGGACCGCGTGAAGCTTTCTTT
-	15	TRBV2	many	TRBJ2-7	CASSEEGVSLYEQYF	TGTGCCAGCAGTGAAGAGGGAGTTTCACTCTACGAGCAGTACTTC
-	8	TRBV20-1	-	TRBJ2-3	CSASTQYF	TGCAGTGCTAGTACGCAGTATTTT
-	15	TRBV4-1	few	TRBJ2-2	CASSRTGTTTGELFF	TGCGCCAGCAGCCGAACAGGGACCACCACCGGGGAGCTGTTTTTT
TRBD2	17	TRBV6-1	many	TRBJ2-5	CASSDRPSGRGPETQYF	TGTGCCAGCAGTGATCGCCCTAGCGGGAGGGGGCCGGAGACCCAGTACTTC
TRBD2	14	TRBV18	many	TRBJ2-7	CASSPHPSGYEQYF	TGTGCCAGCTCACCACACCCTAGCGGTTACGAGCAGTACTTC
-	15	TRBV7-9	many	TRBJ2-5	CASSLELAVGETQYF	TGTGCCAGCAGCTTAGAACTGGCGGTGGGGGAGACCCAGTACTTC
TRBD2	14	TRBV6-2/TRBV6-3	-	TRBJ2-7	CASSNSGGSYEQYF	TGTGCCAGCAGCAATAGCGGGGGCTCCTACGAGCAGTACTTC
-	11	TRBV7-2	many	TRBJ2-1	CASSLEYEQFF	TGTGCCAGCAGCTTAGAATATGAGCAGTTCTTC
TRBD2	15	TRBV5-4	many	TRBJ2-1	CASKLAGGPGNEQFF	TGTGCCAGCAAATTAGCGGGAGGGCCGGGGAATGAGCAGTTCTTC
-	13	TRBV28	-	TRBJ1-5	CASRKTRVMPQHF	TGTGCCAGCAGAAAAACCAGGGTAATGCCCCAGCATTTT
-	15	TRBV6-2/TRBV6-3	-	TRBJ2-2	CASSMRAVNTGELFF	TGTGCCAGCAGTATGCGGGCCGTGAACACCGGGGAGCTGTTTTTT
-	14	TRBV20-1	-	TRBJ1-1	CSATEDFMNTEAFF	TGCAGTGCTACGGAGGATTTCATGAACACTGAAGCTTTCTTT
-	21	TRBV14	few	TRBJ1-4	CASSQFHRRDLPYATNEKLFF	TGTGCCAGCAGCCAATTTCACCGGAGGGACTTACCGTATGCAACTAATGAAAAACTGTTTTTT
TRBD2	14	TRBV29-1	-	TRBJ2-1	CSVVASGRVNEQFF	TGCAGCGTTGTGGCTAGCGGGAGGGTAAATGAGCAGTTCTTC
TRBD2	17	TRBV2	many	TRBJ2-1	CASIRGLAGLSYNEQFF	TGTGCCAGCATTCGGGGACTAGCGGGGTTGTCCTACAATGAGCAGTTCTTC
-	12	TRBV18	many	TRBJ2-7	CASSPGYYEQYF	TGTGCCAGCTCACCGGGATACTACGAGCAGTACTTC
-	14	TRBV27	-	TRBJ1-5	CASSPRGPNQPQHF	TGTGCCAGCAGCCCTCGGGGCCCTAATCAGCCCCAGCATTTT
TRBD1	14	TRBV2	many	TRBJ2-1	CASRRDRGNNEQFF	TGTGCCAGCAGGCGGGACAGGGGCAACAATGAGCAGTTCTTC
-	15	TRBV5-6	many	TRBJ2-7	CASSDVDRPTYEQYF	TGTGCCAGCAGCGATGTTGACAGGCCCACCTACGAGCAGTACTTC
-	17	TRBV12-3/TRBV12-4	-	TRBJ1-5	CASSNLNWGGRGQPQHF	TGTGCCAGCAGTAACTTAAATTGGGGTGGACGAGGACAGCCCCAGCATTTT
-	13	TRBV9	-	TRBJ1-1	CASSVGGYGEAFF	TGTGCCAGCAGCGTAGGGGGATATGGTGAAGCTTTCTTT
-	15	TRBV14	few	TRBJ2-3	CASSHRVFGTDTQYF	TGTGCCAGCAGCCACCGGGTCTTCGGCACAGATACGCAGTATTTT
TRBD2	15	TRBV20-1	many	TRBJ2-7	CSARTSGPSSYEQYF	TGCAGTGCGCGGACTAGCGGGCCTAGCTCCTACGAGCAGTACTTC
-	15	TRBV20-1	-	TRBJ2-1	CSARDAAGQRNEQFF	TGCAGTGCTAGAGACGCGGCGGGACAGAGGAATGAGCAGTTCTTC
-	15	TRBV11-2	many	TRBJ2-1	CASSQYYVTDNEQFF	TGTGCCAGCAGCCAATATTATGTAACGGACAATGAGCAGTTCTTC
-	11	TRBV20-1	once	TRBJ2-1	CSARSVNEQFF	TGCAGTGCTAGATCCGTCAATGAGCAGTTCTTC
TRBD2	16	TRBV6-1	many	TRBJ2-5	CASSEELAGGTETQYF	TGTGCCAGCAGTGAAGAACTAGCGGGAGGTACAGAGACCCAGTACTTC
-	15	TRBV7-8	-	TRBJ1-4	CASSLRGGINEKLFF	TGTGCCAGCAGCCTCCGAGGTGGCATTAATGAAAAACTGTTTTTT
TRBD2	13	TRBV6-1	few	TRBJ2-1	CASRVAGNNEQFF	TGTGCCAGTCGAGTAGCGGGGAACAATGAGCAGTTCTTC
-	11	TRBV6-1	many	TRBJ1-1	CASNVNTEAFF	TGTGCCAGCAACGTAAACACTGAAGCTTTCTTT
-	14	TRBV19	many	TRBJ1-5	CASTGRGGNQPQHF	TGTGCCAGTACGGGGCGGGGCGGAAATCAGCCCCAGCATTTT
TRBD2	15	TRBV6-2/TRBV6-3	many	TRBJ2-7	CASSPWAGGPYEQYF	TGTGCCAGCTCACCGTGGGCGGGAGGCCCCTACGAGCAGTACTTC
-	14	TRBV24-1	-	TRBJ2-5	CATSDPVTGETQYF	TGTGCCACCAGTGACCCCGTAACTGGGGAGACCCAGTACTTC
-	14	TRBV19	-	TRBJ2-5	CASSAYTQQETQYF	TGTGCCAGTAGTGCCTACACACAGCAAGAGACCCAGTACTTC
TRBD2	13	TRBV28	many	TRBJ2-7	CASSLPGRDEQYF	TGTGCCAGCAGTTTACCAGGGAGGGACGAGCAGTACTTC
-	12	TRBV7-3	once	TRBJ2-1	CASSSLNDEQFF	TGTGCCAGCAGCTCCCTCAATGATGAGCAGTTCTTC
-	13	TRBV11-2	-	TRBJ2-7	CASSLRPALEQYF	TGTGCCAGCAGCCTCCGGCCGGCGCTCGAGCAGTACTTC
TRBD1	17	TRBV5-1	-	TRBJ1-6	CASSLAPLDRGKSPLHF	TGCGCCAGCAGCTTGGCCCCGTTGGACAGGGGCAAATCACCCCTCCACTTT
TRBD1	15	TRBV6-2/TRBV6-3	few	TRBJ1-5	CASSYQGQGSQPQHF	TGTGCCAGCAGTTACCAGGGACAGGGGAGTCAGCCCCAGCATTTT
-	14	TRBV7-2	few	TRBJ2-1	CASSPHIYVNEQFF	TGTGCCAGCAGCCCGCACATTTATGTCAATGAGCAGTTCTTC
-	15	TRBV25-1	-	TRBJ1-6	CASSPPDTYNSPLHF	TGTGCCAGCAGTCCGCCGGACACCTATAATTCACCCCTCCACTTT
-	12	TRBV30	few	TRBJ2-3	CAWSTAPLTQYF	TGTGCCTGGAGTACAGCCCCCCTTACGCAGTATTTT
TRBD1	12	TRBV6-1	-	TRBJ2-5	CASGQGAKTQYF	TGTGCCAGCGGACAGGGGGCGAAGACCCAGTACTTC
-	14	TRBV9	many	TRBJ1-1	CASSLDSRNTEAFF	TGTGCCAGCAGCCTTGACAGTAGGAACACTGAAGCTTTCTTT
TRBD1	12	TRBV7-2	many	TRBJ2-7	CASSPQRGRQYF	TGTGCCAGCAGCCCCCAAAGGGGGCGGCAGTACTTC
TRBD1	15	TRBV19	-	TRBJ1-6	CASSTPGQDVSPLHF	TGTGCCAGTAGTACTCCGGGACAGGATGTCTCACCCCTCCACTTT
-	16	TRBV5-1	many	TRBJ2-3	CASSLSLAASTDTQYF	TGCGCCAGCAGCTTGTCCCTAGCAGCTAGCACAGATACGCAGTATTTT